The 5 T cell receptor beta chains listed next were all sequenced from one sample in a study of blood T cell repertoires in COVID-19. Generated by immunoSEQ multiplex PCR, the TCRdb table keeps only in-frame clones and is missing some. Here the sample spans about 50,000 clones, about nine tenths being singletons. The specimen was peripheral blood. The receptors derive from a man of 80 years or more with active or convalescent COVID-19.

The chain combines TRBV5-1 with TRBJ1-4, with a tentative D call TRBD1 (5 bases). The V gene's germline CDR1 is SGHRS and CDR2 YFSETQ. CDR3 length: 14 residues. The V and J ends lost 0 bases and 5 bases respectively, with 8 bases between them. CDR3 coding DNA: TGCGCCAGCAGCTTGGGACAGCCCAATGAAAAACTGTTTTTT. Amino acid sequence: CASSLGQPNEKLFF.

The chain carries TRBV18 and TRBJ2-5; D remains ambiguous. Germline V lookup: CDR1 KGHSH, CDR2 LQKENI. The CDR3 length is 13 residues. V was pared by 4 bases and J by 0 bases, with 6 bases between. The CDR3 here is CASSRQNQETQYF. CDR3 sequence (DNA): TGTGCCAGCTCACGCCAGAACCAAGAGACCCAGTACTTC.

The chain combines TRBV6-6 with TRBJ1-1; 10 positions agree with TRBD1. In germline, CDR1 is MNHNY, CDR2 SVGAGI (reference sequence). CDR3 size: 13 residues. V shed 7 bases, J shed 4 bases, and the junction held 3 bases outside the gene matches. The CDR3 DNA is TGTGCCAGCACCCGGACAGGGGGCACTGAAGCTTTCTTT. It specifies CASTRTGGTEAFF.

V usage is TRBV5-4 and J usage is TRBJ1-2; 9 nucleotides line up with TRBD1. V lost 0 bases to trimming and J lost 8 bases; unmatched junction nucleotides: 5. The CDR3 consists of 14 residues. CDR1 and CDR2 from the germline V gene are SGHNT and YYREEE (reference sequence). The CDR3 bases are TGTGCCAGCAGCTTGGACAGGGGGCATCGGGGCTACACCTTC. As protein: CASSLDRGHRGYTF. The full variable domain, rest sourced from reference TRBV5-4 and TRBJ1-2, is ETGVTQSPTHLIKTRGQQVTLRCSSQSGHNTVSWYQQALGQGPQFIFQYYREEENGRGNFPPRFSGLQFPNYSSELNVNALELDDSALYLCASSLDRGHRGYTFGSGTRLTVV.

The rearrangement uses TRBV4-3 and TRBJ1-5; D may be TRBD1 (5 bases). Trimming took off 0 bases at V and 7 bases at J, with 7 bases between the two ends. Germline V lookup: CDR1 LGHNA, CDR2 YSLEER. This CDR3 comprises 13 residues. Written as DNA, the CDR3 is TGCGCCAGCAGCCAAGATAGGGGCCAGCCCCAGCATTTT. It encodes CASSQDRGQPQHF.